This entry lists 18 T cell receptor beta chains sequenced from one sample in a study of shared clonotypes between healthy human individuals. Sequencing was performed with immunoSEQ multiplex PCR; in TCRdb, only in-frame clones are kept and a portion is missing. The table shows fewer than 650,000 clones, with approximately 80% occurring only once. Sample: PBMCs. These TCRs come from a woman in her 40s in good health. Some clones in this sample may be carry-over from other donors' samples.

The V call is TRBV19, the J call TRBJ1-1; 7 bases are a match to TRBD1. J was trimmed by 4 bases and V by 4 bases; bases with no gene match: 6. Germline CDR1 LNHDA, CDR2 SQIVND (reference sequence). The CDR3 loop spans 14 amino acids. The chain's CDR3 is CASSRTGSLTEAFF. The CDR3 DNA follows: TGTGCCAGTAGTAGGACAGGTAGTCTCACTGAAGCTTTCTTT.

This sequence joins TRBV2 and TRBJ1-5; perhaps TRBD1 as D (5 bases). Trimming cost V 7 bases and J 5 bases, with 12 bases left between them. The germline CDR1 and CDR2 sequences are SNHLY and FYNNEI. The CDR3 runs 13 residues. CDR3 nucleotide sequence: TGTGCCAGCAATCCAGGGTTAGATCAGCCCCAGCATTTT. It translates to CASNPGLDQPQHF.

This clone was seen a few times. The genes are TRBV28 and TRBJ2-7; 10 nucleotides align to TRBD1. In germline, CDR1 is MDHEN, CDR2 SYDVKM. This CDR3 region has 15 residues. V was clipped by 5 bases and J by 4 bases; unmatched bases: 8. The CDR3 loop is CASSTSTGGRYEQYF. CDR3 DNA sequence: TGTGCCAGCAGTACCTCGACAGGGGGCAGATACGAGCAGTACTTC.

This clone was picked up a small number of times. The chain is built from TRBV7-9 and TRBJ2-1; 10 positions match TRBD2. Unmatched junction bases numbered 3, after V lost 4 bases and J lost 0 bases. The germline gives CDR1 SEHNR, CDR2 FQNEAQ (reference sequence). CDR3 length: 16 amino acids. The CDR3 nucleotides are TGTGCCAGCAGCTCGCCTAGCGGGAGCTCCTACAATGAGCAGTTCTTC. Translating it yields CASSSPSGSSYNEQFF.

This sequence joins TRBV7-2 and TRBJ2-2; maybe TRBD2 (5 bases). Germline V gives CDR1 SGHTA, CDR2 FQGNSA. The CDR3 extends over 13 amino acids. V shed 3 bases and J shed 5 bases, with 7 bases lying between them. DNA for the CDR3: TGTGCCAGCAGCTTGGACTTAACCGGGGAGCTGTTTTTT. This encodes CASSLDLTGELFF.

The chain links TRBV11-2 to TRBJ1-5; D might be TRBD1 (5 bases). CDR1 SGHAT and CDR2 FQNNGV come from the germline V gene. The ends were cut back, 1 base at V and 2 bases at J, with 9 bases in the middle. There are 15 residues in the CDR3. The CDR3: CASSLVPGGNQPQHF. The CDR3 nucleotides read TGTGCCAGCAGCTTAGTTCCGGGGGGCAATCAGCCCCAGCATTTT. The complete variable domain, with remaining parts taken from reference TRBV11-2 and TRBJ1-5, reads EAGVAQSPRYKIIEKRQSVAFWCNPISGHATLYWYQQILGQGPKLLIQFQNNGVVDDSQLPKDRFSAERLKGVDSTLKIQPAKLEDSAVYLCASSLVPGGNQPQHFGDGTRLSIL.

This sequence joins TRBV30 and TRBJ1-4; a weak D match, TRBD1 (5 bases). Germline CDR1 is GTSNPN and CDR2 is SVGIG (reference sequence). There are 14 residues in the CDR3. The V and J ends lost 0 bases and 7 bases respectively, with 12 bases between them. CDR3 protein: CAWSVPGAPEKLFF. The CDR3 nucleotides are TGTGCCTGGAGTGTGCCCGGGGCGCCTGAAAAACTGTTTTTT.

The J gene is TRBJ2-3, the V gene TRBV5-4, with 9 bases matching TRBD2. The ends lost 4 bases at V and 4 bases at J; junction bases unmatched: 10. The germline gives CDR1 SGHNT, CDR2 YYREEE (reference sequence). There are 16 residues in the CDR3. The CDR3 here is CASSGGLAGSADTQYF. The CDR3, as DNA: TGTGCCAGCAGCGGGGGCCTAGCGGGAAGTGCAGATACGCAGTATTTT.

This clone was detected ten times or more. The V call is TRBV9, the J call TRBJ2-2, with a tentative D call TRBD2 (7 bases). CDR1 is SGDLS and CDR2 is YYNGEE in the germline V gene. The CDR3 runs 16 residues. The ends were cut back, 2 bases at V and 8 bases at J, with 19 bases in the middle. In DNA form, the CDR3 reads TGTGCCAGCAGCGTGCGGGGGCAGGATCCCCGGGGGGAGCTGTTTTTT. As protein: CASSVRGQDPRGELFF. Together with reference TRBV9 and TRBJ2-2, the CDR3 gives the full variable domain: DSGVTQTPKHLITATGQRVTLRCSPRSGDLSVYWYQQSLDQGLQFLIQYYNGEERAKGNILERFSAQQFPDLHSELNLSSLELGDSALYFCASSVRGQDPRGELFFGEGSRLTVL.

The rearrangement uses TRBV9 and TRBJ1-3; D possibly corresponds to TRBD1 (6 bases). The CDR3 extends over 14 amino acids. Germline V CDR1 and CDR2: SGDLS, YYNGEE. The V end lost 3 bases, the J end lost 1 base, and 8 bases lay between the germline ends. The CDR3 loop reads CASSATGSGNTIYF. The CDR3 nucleotides read TGTGCCAGCAGCGCAACAGGGTCTGGAAACACCATATATTTT.

The V and J genes are TRBV28 and TRBJ1-1; D remains ambiguous. Trimming cost V 2 bases and J 2 bases, with 9 bases left between them. This CDR3 is built from 14 residues. Germline V gives CDR1 MDHEN, CDR2 SYDVKM. The CDR3 sequence is CASSLPGVNTEAFF. CDR3 DNA sequence: TGTGCCAGCAGTTTACCTGGGGTAAACACTGAAGCTTTCTTT.

The chain links TRBV30 to TRBJ2-3; 12 nucleotides match TRBD1. The CDR3 covers 14 residues. Trimming took 1 base from V and 6 from J; bases not matched to a gene: 2. The germline gives CDR1 GTSNPN, CDR2 SVGIG (reference sequence). This CDR3 reads CAWSGGTGGDTQYF. The CDR3 nucleotides read TGTGCCTGGAGTGGGGGGACAGGGGGCGATACGCAGTATTTT. Variable domain in full (rest from reference TRBV30 and TRBJ2-3): SQTIHQWPATLVQPVGSPLSLECTVEGTSNPNLYWYRQAAGRGLQLLFYSVGIGQISSEVPQNLSASRPQDRQFILSSKKLLLSDSGFYLCAWSGGTGGDTQYFGPGTRLTVL.

The chain employs TRBV28 and TRBJ1-3; the match to TRBD1 covers 7 bases. The ends lost 6 bases at V and 2 bases at J; junction bases unmatched: 7. The CDR3 spans 15 residues. The germline V gene has CDR1 MDHEN and CDR2 SYDVKM. The CDR3, as DNA: TGTGCCAGCAGGGCTACAGGGGCTGCTGGAAACACCATATATTTT. Protein sequence: CASRATGAAGNTIYF.

The chain couples TRBV6-1 to TRBJ2-3, with 7 bases that match TRBD2. The CDR3 is 15 amino acids. Germline V lookup: CDR1 MNHNS, CDR2 SASEGT. Trimming at V came to 1 base and at J to 4 bases, leaving 5 bases not matched to a gene. This chain's CDR3 is CASSEVGLVADTQYF. The DNA of the CDR3 is TGTGCCAGCAGTGAAGTTGGACTAGTGGCAGATACGCAGTATTTT.

The rearrangement uses TRBV2 and TRBJ2-2; D is ambiguous. The germline V gene has CDR1 SNHLY and CDR2 FYNNEI. V lost 4 bases and J 0 bases, leaving 3 bases between the germline ends. This CDR3 has 13 residues. The CDR3 loop is CASSGSNTGELFF. As DNA, the CDR3 is TGTGCCAGCAGTGGATCGAACACCGGGGAGCTGTTTTTT.

The gene calls are TRBV2 and TRBJ2-7, with TRBD1 matching 8 bases. V shed 4 bases and J 2 bases; nucleotides not matched to a gene: 4. In germline, CDR1 is SNHLY, CDR2 FYNNEI. The CDR3 spans 14 residues. The CDR3 region has the DNA TGTGCCAGCAGTGGTGTCAGGGGGCCCTACGAGCAGTACTTC. Translation: CASSGVRGPYEQYF.

The chain combines TRBV18 with TRBJ2-5; 7 bases line up with TRBD1. The CDR3 covers 14 residues. The V and J ends lost 3 bases and 2 bases, in that order; junction bases with no gene match: 3. CDR1 KGHSH and CDR2 LQKENI come from the germline V gene. DNA of the CDR3: TGTGCCAGCTCACCCCCGGGACAGCAAGAGACCCAGTACTTC. It encodes CASSPPGQQETQYF.

The chain has TRBV5-1 and TRBJ2-7; TRBD1 is a possible D gene (6 bases). This CDR3 is 18 amino acids long. The V end lost 0 bases, the J end lost 2 bases, and 21 bases lay between the germline ends. In germline, CDR1 is SGHRS, CDR2 YFSETQ. The CDR3 nucleotides are TGCGCCAGCAGCTTGGACAGGGTTTTCCTCCTACCTACCTACGAGCAGTACTTC. It codes for CASSLDRVFLLPTYEQYF.